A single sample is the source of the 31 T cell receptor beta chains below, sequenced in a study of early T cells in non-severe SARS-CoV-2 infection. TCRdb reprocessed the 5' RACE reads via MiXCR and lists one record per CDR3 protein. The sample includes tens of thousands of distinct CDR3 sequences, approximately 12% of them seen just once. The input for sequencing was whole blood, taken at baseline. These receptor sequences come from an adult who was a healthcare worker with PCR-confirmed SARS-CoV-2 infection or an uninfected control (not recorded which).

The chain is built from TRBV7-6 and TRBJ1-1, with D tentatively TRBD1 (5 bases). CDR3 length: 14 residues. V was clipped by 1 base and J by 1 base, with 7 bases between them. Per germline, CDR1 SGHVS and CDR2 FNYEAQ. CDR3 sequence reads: CASSLGRGNTEAFF. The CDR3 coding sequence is TGTGCCAGCAGCTTAGGGAGGGGGAACACTGAAGCTTTCTTT.

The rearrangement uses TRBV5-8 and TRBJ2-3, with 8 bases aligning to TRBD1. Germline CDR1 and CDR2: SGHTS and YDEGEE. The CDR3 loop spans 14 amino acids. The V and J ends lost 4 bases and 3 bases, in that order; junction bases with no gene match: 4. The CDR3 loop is CASSRGQATDTQYF. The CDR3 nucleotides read TGTGCCAGCAGCCGGGGACAGGCTACAGATACGCAGTATTTT.

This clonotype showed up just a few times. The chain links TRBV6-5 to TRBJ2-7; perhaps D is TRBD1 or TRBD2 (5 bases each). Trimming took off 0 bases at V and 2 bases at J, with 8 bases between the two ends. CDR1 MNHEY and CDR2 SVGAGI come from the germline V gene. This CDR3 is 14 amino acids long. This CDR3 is CASSYSGRPYEQYF. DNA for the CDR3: TGTGCCAGCAGTTACTCGGGACGGCCCTACGAGCAGTACTTC.

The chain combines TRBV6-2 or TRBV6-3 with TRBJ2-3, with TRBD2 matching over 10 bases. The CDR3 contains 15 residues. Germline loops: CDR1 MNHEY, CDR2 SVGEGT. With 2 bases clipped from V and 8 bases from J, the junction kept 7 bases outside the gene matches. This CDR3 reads CASSYASGSGFTQYF. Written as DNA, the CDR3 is TGTGCCAGCAGTTACGCTAGCGGGAGTGGGTTTACGCAGTATTTT.

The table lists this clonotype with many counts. CDR3 sequence: CASSDSNQPQHF. DNA of the CDR3: TGTGCCAGCAGTGATAGCAATCAGCCCCAGCATTTT. This sequence joins TRBV28 and TRBJ1-5; no clear D gene. This CDR3 contains 12 residues. Deletions cut 5 bases from V and 0 bases from J, with 2 bases between. Germline V gene sequence: CDR1 MDHEN, CDR2 SYDVKM.

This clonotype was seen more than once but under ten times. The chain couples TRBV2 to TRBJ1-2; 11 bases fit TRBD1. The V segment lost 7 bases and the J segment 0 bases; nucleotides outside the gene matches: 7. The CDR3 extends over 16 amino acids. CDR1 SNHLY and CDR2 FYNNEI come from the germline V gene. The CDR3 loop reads CASIRDRGISNYGYTF. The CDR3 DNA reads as TGTGCCAGCATCCGGGACAGGGGGATTTCTAACTATGGCTACACCTTC. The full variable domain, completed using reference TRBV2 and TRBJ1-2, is EPEVTQTPSHQVTQMGQEVILRCVPISNHLYFYWYRQILGQKVEFLVSFYNNEISEKSEIFDDQFSVERPDGSNFTLKIRSTKLEDSAMYFCASIRDRGISNYGYTFGSGTRLTVV.

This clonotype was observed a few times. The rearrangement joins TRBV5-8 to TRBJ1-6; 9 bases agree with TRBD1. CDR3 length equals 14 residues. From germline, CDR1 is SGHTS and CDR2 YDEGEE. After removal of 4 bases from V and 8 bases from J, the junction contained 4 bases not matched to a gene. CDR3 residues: CASSRTGVDSPLHF. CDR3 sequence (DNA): TGTGCCAGCAGCCGGACAGGGGTCGATTCACCCCTCCACTTT.

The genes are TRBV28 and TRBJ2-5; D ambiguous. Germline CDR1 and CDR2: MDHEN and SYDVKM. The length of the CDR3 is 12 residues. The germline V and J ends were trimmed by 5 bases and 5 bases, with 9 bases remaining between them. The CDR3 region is CASSINLETQYF. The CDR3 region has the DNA TGTGCCAGCAGTATTAACCTTGAGACCCAGTACTTC.

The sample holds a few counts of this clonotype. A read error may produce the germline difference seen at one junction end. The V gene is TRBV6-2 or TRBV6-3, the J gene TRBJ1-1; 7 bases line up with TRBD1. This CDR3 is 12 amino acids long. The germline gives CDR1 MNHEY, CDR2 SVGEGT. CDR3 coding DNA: TGTGCCAGCAATTACAGGGGCACTGAAGCTTTCTTT. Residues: CASNYRGTEAFF.

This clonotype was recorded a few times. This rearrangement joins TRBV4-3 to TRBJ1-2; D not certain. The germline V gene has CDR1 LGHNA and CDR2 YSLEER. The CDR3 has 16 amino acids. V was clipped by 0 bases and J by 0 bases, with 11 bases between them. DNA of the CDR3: TGCGCCAGCAGCCAAGAGACGGTGTCCGCTAACTATGGCTACACCTTC. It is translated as CASSQETVSANYGYTF.

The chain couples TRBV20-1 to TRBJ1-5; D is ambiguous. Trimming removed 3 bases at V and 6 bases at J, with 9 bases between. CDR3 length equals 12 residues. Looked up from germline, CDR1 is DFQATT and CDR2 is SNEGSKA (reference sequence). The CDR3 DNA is TGCAGTGCTAGGGGCTCCGGTCAGCCCCAGCATTTT. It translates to CSARGSGQPQHF.

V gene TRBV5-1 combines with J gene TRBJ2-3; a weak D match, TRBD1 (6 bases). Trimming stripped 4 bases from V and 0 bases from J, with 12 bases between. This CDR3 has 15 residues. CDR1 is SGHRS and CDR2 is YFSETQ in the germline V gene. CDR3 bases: TGCGCCAGCAGCCCCAAGGGGGAGAGCACAGATACGCAGTATTTT. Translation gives CASSPKGESTDTQYF. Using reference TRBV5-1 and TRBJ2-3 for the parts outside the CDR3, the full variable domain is KAGVTQTPRYLIKTRGQQVTLSCSPISGHRSVSWYQQTPGQGLQFLFEYFSETQRNKGNFPGRFSGRQFSNSRSEMNVSTLELGDSALYLCASSPKGESTDTQYFGPGTRLTVL.

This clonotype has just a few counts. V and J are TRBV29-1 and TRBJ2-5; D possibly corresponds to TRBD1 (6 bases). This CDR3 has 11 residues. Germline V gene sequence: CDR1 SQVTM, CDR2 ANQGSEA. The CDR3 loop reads CREERGETQYF. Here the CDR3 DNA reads TGCAGGGAGGAGAGGGGGGAGACCCAGTACTTC.

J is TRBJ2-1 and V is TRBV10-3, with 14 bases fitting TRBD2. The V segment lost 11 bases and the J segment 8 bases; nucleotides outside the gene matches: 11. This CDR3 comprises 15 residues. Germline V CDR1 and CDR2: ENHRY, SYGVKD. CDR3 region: CASSEGTSGSDEQFF. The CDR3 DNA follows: TGTGCCTCCTCGGAAGGGACTAGCGGGAGTGATGAGCAGTTCTTC.

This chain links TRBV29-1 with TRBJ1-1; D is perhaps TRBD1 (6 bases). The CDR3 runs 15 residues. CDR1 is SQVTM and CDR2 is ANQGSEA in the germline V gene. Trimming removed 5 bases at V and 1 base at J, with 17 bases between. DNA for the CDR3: TGCAGCGTTTCATTGGGGGGCCCTCCGAACACTGAAGCTTTCTTT. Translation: CSVSLGGPPNTEAFF.

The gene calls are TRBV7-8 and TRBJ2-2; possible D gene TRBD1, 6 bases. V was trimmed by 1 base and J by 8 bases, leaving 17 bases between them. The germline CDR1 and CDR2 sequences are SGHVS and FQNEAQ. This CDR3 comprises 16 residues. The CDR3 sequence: CASSLVGAFYSGELFF. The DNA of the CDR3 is TGTGCCAGCAGCTTAGTGGGGGCGTTTTACTCTGGGGAGCTGTTTTTT.

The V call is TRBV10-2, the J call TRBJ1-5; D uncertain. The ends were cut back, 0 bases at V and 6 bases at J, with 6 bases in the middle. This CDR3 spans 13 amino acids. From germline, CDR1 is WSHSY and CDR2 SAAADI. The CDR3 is CASSESNRQPQHF. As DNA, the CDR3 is TGCGCCAGCAGTGAGTCGAACCGTCAGCCCCAGCATTTT.

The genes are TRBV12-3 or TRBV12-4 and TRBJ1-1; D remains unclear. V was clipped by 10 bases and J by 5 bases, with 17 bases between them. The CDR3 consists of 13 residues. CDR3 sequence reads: CATSAWLGTEAFF. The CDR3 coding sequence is TGTGCCACGTCGGCGTGGTTAGGGACTGAAGCTTTCTTT.

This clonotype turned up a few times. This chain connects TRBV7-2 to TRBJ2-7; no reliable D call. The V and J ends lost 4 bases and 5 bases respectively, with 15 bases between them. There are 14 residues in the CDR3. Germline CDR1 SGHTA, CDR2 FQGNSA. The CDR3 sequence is CASSSPHSFNEQYF. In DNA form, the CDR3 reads TGTGCCAGCAGCTCCCCCCACAGCTTCAACGAGCAGTACTTC.

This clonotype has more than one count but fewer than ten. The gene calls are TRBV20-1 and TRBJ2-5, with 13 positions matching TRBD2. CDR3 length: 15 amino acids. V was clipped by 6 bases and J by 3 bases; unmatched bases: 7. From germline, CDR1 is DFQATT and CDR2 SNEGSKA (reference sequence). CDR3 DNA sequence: TGCAGTGCAAGTGGACTAGCGGGAGAGGAAGAGACCCAGTACTTC. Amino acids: CSASGLAGEEETQYF.

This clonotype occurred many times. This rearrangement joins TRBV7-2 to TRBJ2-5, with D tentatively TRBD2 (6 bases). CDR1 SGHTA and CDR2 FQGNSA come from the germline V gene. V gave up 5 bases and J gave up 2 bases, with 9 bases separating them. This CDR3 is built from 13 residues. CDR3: CASSLGLQETQYF. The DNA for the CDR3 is TGTGCCAGCAGCCTTGGACTACAAGAGACCCAGTACTTC.

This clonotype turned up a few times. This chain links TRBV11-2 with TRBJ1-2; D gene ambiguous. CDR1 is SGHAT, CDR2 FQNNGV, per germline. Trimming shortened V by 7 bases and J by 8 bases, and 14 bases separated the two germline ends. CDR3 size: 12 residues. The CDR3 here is CASTGMGRGYTF. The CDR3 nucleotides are TGTGCCAGCACCGGAATGGGAAGAGGCTACACCTTC. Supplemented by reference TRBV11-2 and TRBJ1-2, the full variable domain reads EAGVAQSPRYKIIEKRQSVAFWCNPISGHATLYWYQQILGQGPKLLIQFQNNGVVDDSQLPKDRFSAERLKGVDSTLKIQPAKLEDSAVYLCASTGMGRGYTFGSGTRLTVV.

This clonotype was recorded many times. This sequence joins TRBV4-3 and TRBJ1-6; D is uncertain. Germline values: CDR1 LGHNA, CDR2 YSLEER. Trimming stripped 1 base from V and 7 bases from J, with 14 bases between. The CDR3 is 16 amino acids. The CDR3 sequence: CASSQASRSPNSPLHF. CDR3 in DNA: TGCGCCAGCAGCCAAGCGTCGCGGAGTCCGAATTCACCCCTCCACTTT.

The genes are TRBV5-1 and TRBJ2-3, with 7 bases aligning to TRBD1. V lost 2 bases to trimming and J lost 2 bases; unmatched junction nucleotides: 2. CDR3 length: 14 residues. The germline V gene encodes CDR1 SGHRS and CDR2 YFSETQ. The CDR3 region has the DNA TGCGCCAGCAGCTTCGGACAGGACACAGATACGCAGTATTTT. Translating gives CASSFGQDTDTQYF.

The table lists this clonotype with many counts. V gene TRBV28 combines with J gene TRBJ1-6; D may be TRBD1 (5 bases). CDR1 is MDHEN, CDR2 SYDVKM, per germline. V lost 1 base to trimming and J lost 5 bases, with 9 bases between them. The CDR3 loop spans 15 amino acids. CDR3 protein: CASSLSGGNNSPLHF. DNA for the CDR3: TGTGCCAGCAGTTTATCCGGGGGGAATAATTCACCCCTCCACTTT. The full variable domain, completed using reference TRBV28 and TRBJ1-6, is DVKVTQSSRYLVKRTGEKVFLECVQDMDHENMFWYRQDPGLGLRLIYFSYDVKMKEKGDIPEGYSVSREKKERFSLILESASTNQTSMYLCASSLSGGNNSPLHFGNGTRLTVT.

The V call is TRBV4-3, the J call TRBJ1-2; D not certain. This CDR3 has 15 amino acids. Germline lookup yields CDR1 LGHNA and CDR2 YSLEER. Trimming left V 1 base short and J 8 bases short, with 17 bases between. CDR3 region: CASSQAQASPRGYTF. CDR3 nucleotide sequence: TGCGCCAGCAGCCAAGCTCAGGCCAGCCCACGCGGCTACACCTTC.

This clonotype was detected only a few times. CDR3 sequence (DNA): TGCGCCAGCAGCCGGGACAGAGACAATGAGCAGTTCTTC. Its translation: CASSRDRDNEQFF. The J gene is TRBJ2-1, the V gene TRBV10-1; the match to TRBD1 covers 7 bases. The CDR3 has 13 residues. The germline CDR1 and CDR2 sequences are WNHNN and SYGVQD (reference sequence). The junction had 4 bases not matched to a gene; V was cut back by 6 bases and J by 5 bases.

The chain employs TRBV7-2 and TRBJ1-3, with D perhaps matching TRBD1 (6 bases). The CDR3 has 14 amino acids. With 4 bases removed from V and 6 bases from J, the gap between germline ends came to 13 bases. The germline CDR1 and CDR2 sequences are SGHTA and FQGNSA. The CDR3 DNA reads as TGTGCCAGCAGCTCTTACAGGGCTGAAAACACCATATATTTT. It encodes CASSSYRAENTIYF.

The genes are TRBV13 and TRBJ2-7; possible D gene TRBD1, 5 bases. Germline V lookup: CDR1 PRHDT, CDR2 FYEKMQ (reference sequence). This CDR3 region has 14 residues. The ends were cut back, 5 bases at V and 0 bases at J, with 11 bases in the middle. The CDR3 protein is CASSRYRSSYEQYF. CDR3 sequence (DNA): TGTGCCAGCAGCCGATACAGGAGCTCCTACGAGCAGTACTTC. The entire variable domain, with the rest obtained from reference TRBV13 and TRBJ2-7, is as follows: AAGVIQSPRHLIKEKRETATLKCYPIPRHDTVYWYQQGPGQDPQFLISFYEKMQSDKGSIPDRFSAQQFSDYHSELNMSSLELGDSALYFCASSRYRSSYEQYFGPGTRLTVT.

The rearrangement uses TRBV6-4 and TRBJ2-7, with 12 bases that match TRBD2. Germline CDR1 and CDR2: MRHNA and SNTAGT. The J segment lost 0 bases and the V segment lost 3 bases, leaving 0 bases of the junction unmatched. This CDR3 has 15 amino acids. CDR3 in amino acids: CASSETSGSSYEQYF. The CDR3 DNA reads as TGTGCCAGCAGTGAGACTAGCGGGAGCTCCTACGAGCAGTACTTC.

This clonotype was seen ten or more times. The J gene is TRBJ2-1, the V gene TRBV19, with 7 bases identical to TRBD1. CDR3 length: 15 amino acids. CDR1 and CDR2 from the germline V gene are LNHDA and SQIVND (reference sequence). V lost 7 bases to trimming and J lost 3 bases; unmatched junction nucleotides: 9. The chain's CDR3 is CASTSVQGFYNEQFF. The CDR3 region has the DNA TGTGCCAGTACCTCGGTACAGGGGTTCTACAATGAGCAGTTCTTC.